The sequence of this T cell receptor beta chain was determined in a study of preoperative IRX-2 immunotherapy in early breast cancer. Generated by immunoSEQ multiplex PCR, the TCRdb table keeps only in-frame clones and is missing some. This table has around 62,000 clones, roughly 95% appearing once. Germline lookup yields CDR1 SGHRS and CDR2 YFSETQ. The CDR3 is 16 amino acids. The V gene end was trimmed by 2 bases and the J gene end by 5 bases; junction bases not matched to a gene: 12. The treatment was: preoperative locoregional IRX-2 cytokine immunotherapy. Preoperative locoregional IRX-2 cytokine immunotherapy was tested in the phase Ib source study.

J is TRBJ2-5 and V is TRBV5-1; 7 nucleotides align to TRBD2. This material was obtained from a patient treated with IRX-2 immunotherapy. The sequence derives from a human donor with breast cancer. The CDR3 sequence: CASSFGLGGIGETQYF. Written as DNA, the CDR3 is TGCGCCAGCAGCTTCGGTCTCGGGGGGATTGGGGAGACCCAGTACTTC.